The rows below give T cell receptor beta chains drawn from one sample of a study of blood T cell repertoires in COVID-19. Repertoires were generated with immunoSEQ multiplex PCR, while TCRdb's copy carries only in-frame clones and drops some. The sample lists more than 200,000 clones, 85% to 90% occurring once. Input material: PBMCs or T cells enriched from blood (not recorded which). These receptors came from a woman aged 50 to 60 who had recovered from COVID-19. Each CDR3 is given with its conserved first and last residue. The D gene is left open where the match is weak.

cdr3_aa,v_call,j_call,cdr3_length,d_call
CASSFSASGRGGTQYF,TRBV27,TRBJ2-5,16,TRBD2
CASSLLDSSYEQYF,TRBV5-1,TRBJ2-7,14,.
CASSQASGSYGYTF,TRBV4-2,TRBJ1-2,14,.
CASSPGGQYGYTF,TRBV5-4,TRBJ1-2,13,TRBD1
CASSPLTVNTGELFF,TRBV5-1,TRBJ2-2,15,.
CASRNGFSYEQYF,TRBV12-5,TRBJ2-7,13,.
CSVEVRQGEAFF,TRBV29-1,TRBJ1-1,12,TRBD1
CASRGGRGPDYYEQYF,TRBV28,TRBJ2-7,16,.
CSVATGGTDTQYF,TRBV29-1,TRBJ2-3,13,.
CASSLILAGSTDTQYF,TRBV5-6,TRBJ2-3,16,TRBD2
CASSGTGNYGYTF,TRBV2,TRBJ1-2,13,.
CASSLRGLAGGPSYEQYF,TRBV11-2,TRBJ2-7,18,TRBD2
CASSTTGRNTIYF,TRBV14,TRBJ1-3,13,.
CASSQKVDRGSNYGYTF,TRBV3-1/TRBV3-2,TRBJ1-2,17,TRBD1
CASSEALRRNEKLFF,TRBV2,TRBJ1-4,15,.
CASEAGLAGVGGELFF,TRBV9,TRBJ2-2,16,TRBD2
CASSLLVTSPTDTQYF,TRBV7-9,TRBJ2-3,16,TRBD2
CASSISSTYNEQFF,TRBV19,TRBJ2-1,14,.
CASSLGRADQPQHF,TRBV7-9,TRBJ1-5,14,.
CASSQDPVLEQYF,TRBV4-1,TRBJ2-7,13,.
CASSLGQGITGANVLTF,TRBV7-2,TRBJ2-6,17,.
CASSPVAGGNSPLHF,TRBV18,TRBJ1-6,15,.
CSVEGGAGLFNEQFF,TRBV29-1,TRBJ2-1,15,TRBD2